The next 8 T cell receptor beta chains were all read from a single sample in a study of cytomegalovirus exposure and HLA in healthy donors. Primers for the PCR totalled 60 Vbeta and 13 Jbeta. Repertoires were generated with immunoSEQ multiplex PCR, while TCRdb's copy carries only in-frame clones and drops some. The sample lists some 150,000 clones, about four fifths seen once, with around 4.5% in the top ten. Sequencing was done on a sample of PBMCs. The receptors originated from a man aged 25-45 years in good health and CMV-seronegative.

The chain couples TRBV28 to TRBJ2-1; 9 bases agree with TRBD2. CDR3 length: 14 residues. Losses at the gene ends were 6 bases for V and 5 bases for J; bases not matched to a gene: 5. The germline V gene has CDR1 MDHEN and CDR2 SYDVKM. Here the CDR3 reads CASRGAGGHNEQFF. As DNA, the CDR3 is TGTGCCAGCAGAGGAGCGGGAGGTCACAATGAGCAGTTCTTC.

This chain uses TRBV12-5 with TRBJ1-2; 8 bases align to TRBD1. J was trimmed by 5 bases and V by 3 bases; bases with no gene match: 17. CDR1 LGHNT and CDR2 FRNRAP come from the germline V gene. This CDR3 is 18 amino acids long. The CDR3 region is CASGFGDPTTGAGYGYTF. The CDR3 nucleotides are TGTGCTAGTGGTTTTGGGGACCCCACGACAGGGGCCGGGTATGGCTACACCTTC. The whole variable domain, filled in from reference TRBV12-5 and TRBJ1-2, reads DARVTQTPRHKVTEMGQEVTMRCQPILGHNTVFWYRQTMMQGLELLAYFRNRAPLDDSGMPKDRFSAEMPDATLATLKIQPSEPRDSAVYFCASGFGDPTTGAGYGYTFGSGTRLTVV.

The chain recombines TRBV28 with TRBJ1-5; D possibly corresponds to TRBD1 (5 bases). Trimming left V 6 bases short and J 4 bases short, with 22 bases between. This CDR3 has 17 amino acids. Germline loops: CDR1 MDHEN, CDR2 SYDVKM. CDR3 nucleotides: TGTGCCAGCAGAGAGAGGCAGGGTCTAATACGAAATCAGCCCCAGCATTTT. Translation gives CASRERQGLIRNQPQHF.

The chain recombines TRBV28 with TRBJ2-1; tentative D call: TRBD2 (6 bases). V lost 3 bases and J lost 4, with 16 bases in between. This CDR3 is 16 amino acids long. CDR1 and CDR2 (germline): MDHEN, SYDVKM. The CDR3 here is CASSFPREVQYNEQFF. The CDR3 region has the DNA TGTGCCAGCAGTTTCCCAAGGGAGGTACAATACAATGAGCAGTTCTTC.

The chain joins TRBV15 to TRBJ1-4, with TRBD1 matching 10 bases. CDR3 size: 16 residues. Per the germline V gene, CDR1 is LNHNV and CDR2 is YYDKDF (reference sequence). J gave up 5 bases and V 0 bases, and 3 bases lay outside the gene matches. CDR3 sequence (DNA): TGTGCCACCAGCAGAGACGAGACAGGGGGCAATGAAAAACTGTTTTTT. Translated: CATSRDETGGNEKLFF.

J is TRBJ1-1 and V is TRBV28, with a possible D match to TRBD1 (6 bases). V lost 7 bases to trimming and J lost 7 bases, with 16 bases between them. The CDR3 length is 13 residues. Per the germline V gene, CDR1 is MDHEN and CDR2 is SYDVKM. As DNA, the CDR3 is TGTGCCAGCATTTCCGGGACACTCAATGAAGCTTTCTTT. Protein product: CASISGTLNEAFF.

The chain joins TRBV30 to TRBJ2-5; the D gene is possibly TRBD1 (6 bases). CDR3 length: 15 residues. Trimming stripped 0 bases from V and 1 base from J, with 12 bases between. The germline gives CDR1 GTSNPN, CDR2 SVGIG (reference sequence). In nucleotides, the CDR3 is TGTGCCTGGAGTGTCTCAGGGACACCCCAAGAGACCCAGTACTTC. Encoded protein: CAWSVSGTPQETQYF.

This chain joins TRBV6-6 and TRBJ2-1; 8 bases agree with TRBD2. V shed 1 base and J 9 bases; nucleotides not matched to a gene: 2. CDR3 length: 13 residues. Per germline, CDR1 MNHNY and CDR2 SVGAGI (reference sequence). CDR3 DNA: TGTGCCAGCAGTTACTTCCTAGCGGGTGAGCAGTTCTTC. Translation: CASSYFLAGEQFF.